This T cell receptor (beta chain) was found in a study of tumor-infiltrating lymphocytes in primary liver carcinoma. Starting from around 0.45 ug of total RNA, TCR beta cDNA was produced with a primer in the constant region. A slightly modified ARM-PCR protocol with three nested multiplex PCR rounds produced these TCR beta libraries. TRBV1-TRBV30 forward primers paired with a C-beta reverse primer drove the first two PCR rounds, about 10 cycles each. TCRdb reprocessed the multiplex PCR reads with MiXCR, giving one entry per CDR3 protein. The sample lists over 250,000 distinct CDR3 sequences, 45% to 70% occurring once. This clonotype was detected only once. Its antigen is not known. This may arise from a read error, as a much more abundant clone is one base away. From germline, CDR1 is MNHNS and CDR2 SASEGT. CDR3 length: 14 amino acids. The authors took blood RNA from unsorted whole blood and also extracted germline DNA. Before surgery, about 3.7 milliliters of EDTA blood were taken.

Whole-study findings and limits: Comparison of CD4+ and CD8+ repertoires was precluded by bulk unsorted samples. Compared with blood, tumor repertoires held significantly more in their top 250 clones. Reduced overlap was seen in tumor-adjacent and tumor-blood pairs versus tumor region pairs.

The source is a woman aged 25 to 45 with primary liver carcinoma and hepatitis B virus infection. Sequencing was performed on peripheral blood. This chain joins TRBV6-1 and TRBJ2-1; D unclear. The chain's CDR3 is CTSSEGRYYNEQFF. The CDR3 nucleotides read TGTACCAGCAGTGAAGGTCGCTACTACAATGAGCAGTTCTTC.